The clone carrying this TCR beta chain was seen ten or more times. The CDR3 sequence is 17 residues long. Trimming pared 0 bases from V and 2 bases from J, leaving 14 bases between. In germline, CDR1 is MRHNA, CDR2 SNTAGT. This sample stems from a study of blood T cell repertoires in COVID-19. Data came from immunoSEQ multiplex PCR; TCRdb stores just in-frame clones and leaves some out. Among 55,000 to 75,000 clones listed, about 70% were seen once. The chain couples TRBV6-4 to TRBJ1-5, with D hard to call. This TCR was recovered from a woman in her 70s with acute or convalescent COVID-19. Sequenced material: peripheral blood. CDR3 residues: CASSDSAAHFCNQPQHF. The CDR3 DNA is TGTGCCAGCAGTGACTCGGCGGCCCATTTTTGCAATCAGCCCCAGCATTTT.